Below, 24 T cell receptor beta chains from the same sample are listed, as sequenced in a study of OX40 agonist ivuxolimab in advanced cancers. Assay: immunoSEQ multiplex PCR; the TCRdb copy retains only in-frame clones and omits some. The sample lists roughly 72,000 clones; 75% to 90% were seen once. The source material was CD4+ or CD8+ T cells sorted from blood, sampled in a trial of the OX40 agonist ivuxolimab. The receptor source for this set is an adult with an advanced solid tumor such as melanoma, head and neck, liver or kidney cancer.

The CDR3, as DNA: TGTGCCAGCAGCCCCAGGTGGGGGGCCAGCTCTGGAAACACCATATATTTT. Protein sequence: CASSPRWGASSGNTIYF. The chain carries TRBV7-8 and TRBJ1-3; the D gene is possibly TRBD1 (6 bases). The germline V gene has CDR1 SGHVS and CDR2 FQNEAQ. The length of the CDR3 is 17 residues. Trimming left V 5 bases short and J 0 bases short, with 17 bases between.

The chain joins TRBV5-1 to TRBJ2-3; possibly TRBD1 for D (6 bases). The CDR3 covers 16 residues. Germline V gives CDR1 SGHRS, CDR2 YFSETQ. V lost 0 bases, J lost 1 base, and 12 bases lay in between. The CDR3 nucleotides read TGCGCCAGCAGCTTGGCAGGGACAAGGGGCACAGATACGCAGTATTTT. Translation gives CASSLAGTRGTDTQYF.

This CDR3 reads CATSRDISGTGGERETQYF. CDR3 nucleotides: TGTGCCACCAGCAGAGATATATCCGGGACAGGGGGCGAAAGGGAGACCCAGTACTTC. The gene calls are TRBV15 and TRBJ2-5; TRBD1 matches at 12 bases. Germline assignment: CDR1 LNHNV and CDR2 YYDKDF (reference sequence). The ends lost 0 bases at V and 5 bases at J; junction bases unmatched: 13. This CDR3 contains 19 residues.

The rearrangement links TRBV28 to TRBJ2-1; 8 bases align to TRBD2. The CDR3 totals 14 residues. With 7 bases clipped from V and 2 bases from J, the junction kept 4 bases outside the gene matches. CDR1 and CDR2 (germline): MDHEN, SYDVKM. Here the CDR3 reads CASKPGGTYNEQFF. The DNA of the CDR3 is TGTGCCAGCAAGCCGGGGGGGACCTACAATGAGCAGTTCTTC.

The chain couples TRBV2 to TRBJ1-3; D is uncertain. CDR1 SNHLY and CDR2 FYNNEI come from the germline V gene. The CDR3 is made up of 14 amino acids. With 3 bases removed from V and 2 bases from J, the gap between germline ends came to 8 bases. The CDR3 spells CASSETLTGNTIYF. CDR3 sequence (DNA): TGTGCCAGCAGTGAGACCTTGACTGGAAACACCATATATTTT.

V gene TRBV28 combines with J gene TRBJ2-4, with D possibly matching TRBD1 (5 bases). V lost 7 bases and J 5 bases, leaving 15 bases between the germline ends. The CDR3 is made up of 14 amino acids. Germline V gives CDR1 MDHEN, CDR2 SYDVKM. CDR3 DNA: TGTGCCAGCAAGCCCGCAGGGATGGAAAACATTCAGTACTTC. Residues: CASKPAGMENIQYF.

The chain recombines TRBV20-1 with TRBJ2-5; D is uncertain. V was trimmed by 4 bases and J by 1 base, leaving 4 bases between them. From germline, CDR1 is DFQATT and CDR2 SNEGSKA (reference sequence). The CDR3 loop spans 11 amino acids. In nucleotides, the CDR3 is TGCAGTGCTATGCCCCAAGAGACCCAGTACTTC. Its translation is CSAMPQETQYF.

This chain joins TRBV25-1 and TRBJ1-1; perhaps TRBD1 as D (5 bases). V was pared by 6 bases and J by 2 bases, with 13 bases between. Germline CDR1 MGHDK, CDR2 SYGVNS. The CDR3 consists of 14 residues. CDR3 sequence reads: CASSEYRDNTEAFF. The DNA for the CDR3 is TGTGCCAGCAGCGAGTACCGGGACAACACTGAAGCTTTCTTT.

This chain links TRBV9 with TRBJ2-5, with a possible D match to TRBD1 (5 bases). The CDR3 contains 16 residues. Germline assignment: CDR1 SGDLS and CDR2 YYNGEE. Trimming shortened V by 4 bases and J by 0 bases, and 16 bases separated the two germline ends. The CDR3 DNA is TGTGCCAGCAGCCGTAGGGGCAGTTGGGACCAAGAGACCCAGTACTTC. Translating it yields CASSRRGSWDQETQYF.

The rearrangement uses TRBV10-2 and TRBJ2-7; D is ambiguous. The CDR3 extends over 14 amino acids. The ends were cut back, 4 bases at V and 6 bases at J, with 16 bases in the middle. CDR1 is WSHSY and CDR2 is SAAADI in the germline V gene. CDR3 sequence (DNA): TGCGCCAGCAGTGTTTTACCCGACGTCCCCGAGCAGTACTTC. Its protein is CASSVLPDVPEQYF.

This clone was detected a few times. Compared with germline, one end of the junction differs, possibly owing to a read error. This chain uses TRBV7-9 with TRBJ1-2; D is unclear. There are 11 residues in the CDR3. The germline V gene encodes CDR1 SEHNR and CDR2 FQNEAQ (reference sequence). The CDR3 bases are TGTGCCAGCACCTTAGGGAGTGGCTACACCTTC. It yields the protein CASTLGSGYTF.

V and J are TRBV5-8 and TRBJ2-3; 7 positions agree with TRBD1. Germline assignment: CDR1 SGHTS and CDR2 YDEGEE. The junction had 15 bases not matched to a gene; V was cut back by 0 bases and J by 5 bases. The CDR3 covers 18 residues. The CDR3 is CASSLGGTADGRGDTQYF. The CDR3 DNA follows: TGTGCCAGCAGCTTGGGGGGGACAGCGGACGGACGGGGAGATACGCAGTATTTT.

This sequence joins TRBV5-5 and TRBJ1-2; D gene ambiguous. This CDR3 is 13 amino acids long. CDR1 and CDR2 (germline): SGHKS, YYEKEE (reference sequence). V was pared by 4 bases and J by 4 bases, with 11 bases between. In DNA, the CDR3 is TGTGCCAGCAGCCAAGACCGGGTCTATGGCTACACCTTC. Its protein product is CASSQDRVYGYTF.

The V and J genes are TRBV7-9 and TRBJ2-1; D could derive from TRBD1 or TRBD2 (6 bases each). Trimming took off 3 bases at V and 3 bases at J, with 12 bases between the two ends. The CDR3 runs to 15 residues. The germline V gene has CDR1 SEHNR and CDR2 FQNEAQ (reference sequence). CDR3 amino acids: CASSLGGGRYNEQFF. In DNA, the CDR3 is TGTGCCAGCAGCTTGGGGGGCGGCCGCTACAATGAGCAGTTCTTC.

The chain links TRBV7-3 to TRBJ2-1; D is tentatively TRBD1 or TRBD2 (7 bases each). V was shortened by 3 bases and J by 6 bases, with 15 bases between the two germline ends. Looked up from germline, CDR1 is SGHTA and CDR2 is FQGTGA. The CDR3 extends over 15 amino acids. CDR3 DNA: TGTGCCAGCAGCTTTGACAGGGAGGGTACCAATGAGCAGTTCTTC. Its protein is CASSFDREGTNEQFF.

The J gene is TRBJ2-7, the V gene TRBV7-2, with TRBD2 matching over 8 bases. Germline V lookup: CDR1 SGHTA, CDR2 FQGNSA. Germline trimming cut 0 bases from V and 5 bases from J; bases unmatched to any gene: 15. The CDR3 extends over 18 amino acids. CDR3 amino acids: CASSLAELGTSLIHEQYF. Here the CDR3 DNA reads TGTGCCAGCAGCTTAGCGGAACTTGGGACTAGTTTGATCCACGAGCAGTACTTC.

CDR3 amino acids: CASSLTGLNYEQYF. The DNA for the CDR3 is TGTGCCAGCTCACTAACGGGACTAAACTACGAGCAGTACTTC. This chain connects TRBV18 to TRBJ2-7; 7 bases agree with TRBD2. The CDR3 has 14 amino acids. Germline loops: CDR1 KGHSH, CDR2 LQKENI. V was clipped by 4 bases and J by 3 bases; unmatched bases: 6. Combining the CDR3 with reference TRBV18 and TRBJ2-7 gives the whole variable domain NAGVMQNPRHLVRRRGQEARLRCSPMKGHSHVYWYRQLPEEGLKFMVYLQKENIIDESGMPKERFSAEFPKEGPSILRIQQVVRGDSAAYFCASSLTGLNYEQYFGPGTRLTVT.

The V call is TRBV4-2, the J call TRBJ2-7, with no clear D. V shed 5 bases and J shed 3 bases, with 8 bases lying between them. The CDR3 runs 12 residues. CDR1 and CDR2 (germline): LGHNA, YNFKEQ. The CDR3: CASSTLGYEQYF. The DNA of the CDR3 is TGTGCCAGCAGCACCCTTGGCTACGAGCAGTACTTC.

The gene calls are TRBV7-9 and TRBJ1-3; 10 positions agree with TRBD1. There are 16 residues in the CDR3. Losses at the gene ends were 1 base for V and 0 bases for J; bases not matched to a gene: 0. The germline V gene encodes CDR1 SEHNR and CDR2 FQNEAQ (reference sequence). The CDR3 protein is CASSLGTGGSGNTIYF. CDR3 nucleotide sequence: TGTGCCAGCAGCTTAGGGACAGGGGGCTCTGGAAACACCATATATTTT.

This clone was picked up a small number of times. V is TRBV9 and J is TRBJ2-3, with 14 positions matching TRBD2. The germline V gene encodes CDR1 SGDLS and CDR2 YYNGEE. Trimming took 4 bases from V and 2 from J; bases not matched to a gene: 3. The CDR3 spans 16 residues. The CDR3 sequence: CASSSGLAGVTDTQYF. DNA for the CDR3: TGTGCCAGCAGCTCGGGACTAGCGGGGGTCACAGATACGCAGTATTTT.

V and J are TRBV9 and TRBJ2-7; D is ambiguous. The germline CDR1 and CDR2 sequences are SGDLS and YYNGEE. This CDR3 comprises 13 residues. V was shortened by 0 bases and J by 6 bases, with 10 bases between the two germline ends. In DNA form, the CDR3 reads TGTGCCAGCAGCGTAGACTCAGGAACCGAGCAGTACTTC. This sequence encodes CASSVDSGTEQYF. Full variable domain (missing parts from reference TRBV9 and TRBJ2-7): DSGVTQTPKHLITATGQRVTLRCSPRSGDLSVYWYQQSLDQGLQFLIQYYNGEERAKGNILERFSAQQFPDLHSELNLSSLELGDSALYFCASSVDSGTEQYFGPGTRLTVT.

The chain uses TRBV11-2 and TRBJ2-3; the match to TRBD2 covers 7 bases. V gave up 4 bases and J gave up 5 bases; unmatched junction bases: 18. Germline assignment: CDR1 SGHAT and CDR2 FQNNGV. The CDR3 consists of 18 residues. CDR3 loop: CASSWTFSAGRAGDTQYF. The CDR3 nucleotides are TGTGCCAGCAGCTGGACTTTTTCAGCGGGGAGGGCCGGAGATACGCAGTATTTT.

The CDR3 sequence: CASSLGFRGNLGEQFF. CDR3 bases: TGTGCCAGCAGCTTAGGATTCCGGGGAAACTTAGGTGAGCAGTTCTTC. This sequence joins TRBV7-9 and TRBJ2-1; D is perhaps TRBD2 (5 bases). Germline lookup yields CDR1 SEHNR and CDR2 FQNEAQ (reference sequence). There are 16 residues in the CDR3. Trimming removed 1 base at V and 9 bases at J, with 19 bases between. The whole variable domain, remainder taken from reference TRBV7-9 and TRBJ2-1, is DTGVSQNPRHKITKRGQNVTFRCDPISEHNRLYWYRQTLGQGPEFLTYFQNEAQLEKSRLLSDRFSAERPKGSFSTLEIQRTEQGDSAMYLCASSLGFRGNLGEQFFGPGTRLTVL.

J is TRBJ2-2 and V is TRBV7-9; D assignment may be TRBD1 or TRBD2 (6 bases each). The V and J ends lost 5 bases and 4 bases respectively, with 14 bases between them. This CDR3 is 15 amino acids long. Per the germline V gene, CDR1 is SEHNR and CDR2 is FQNEAQ (reference sequence). Here the CDR3 DNA reads TGTGCCAGCAGCCTAGGGGGGTGGAGCACCGGGGAGCTGTTTTTT. Encoded protein: CASSLGGWSTGELFF.